This T cell receptor beta chain was obtained from a study of T cell changes during pregnancy in multiple sclerosis. Some clones are missing from TCRdb's copy, which holds only in-frame ones; the method was immunoSEQ multiplex PCR. The sample holds 65,000 to 95,000 clones, approximately 95% seen once. Germline CDR1 LNHDA, CDR2 SQIVND (reference sequence). The CDR3 length is 15 residues. After removal of 4 bases from V and 0 bases from J, the junction contained 6 bases not matched to a gene. The V gene is TRBV19, the J gene TRBJ2-7, with 7 nucleotides matching TRBD2. This receptor was obtained from a female donor in good health, enrolled as a control in a pregnancy study. The source material was peripheral blood, sampled in the second trimester of pregnancy. CDR3 DNA sequence: TGTGCCAGTAGTACCTCAGCGGGAAACTCCTACGAGCAGTACTTC. Its protein product is CASSTSAGNSYEQYF.